This T cell receptor (beta chain) appears in the sequencing data of a study of OX40 agonist ivuxolimab in advanced cancers. Overall study: It was ivuxolimab, an agonistic anti-OX40 (CD134) antibody, that patients were treated with. Broader study findings: In CD8+ T cells, expanded clones were on average more numerous than in CD4+. Clonal expansion by week 6 occurred in CD4+ and CD8+ blood T cells (at 0.1 to 3.0 mg/kg).

Sampling times: baseline, cycle 4 day 1, cycle 7 day 1. As to this clone: Its antigen is not known.

The assay was immunoSEQ multiplex PCR, and TCRdb's table has in-frame clones only and misses some. This repertoire shows roughly 60,000 clones, 84% found once; its top ten account for about 27%. This CDR3 is built from 11 residues. CDR1 is SQVTM and CDR2 is ANQGSEA in the germline V gene. Between the trimmed V and J ends, which lost 2 bases and 7 bases, there was a span of 5 bases. The source is an adult with an advanced solid tumor such as melanoma, head and neck, liver or kidney cancer. The V call is TRBV29-1, the J call TRBJ1-4; D gene ambiguous. The sequencing used CD4+ or CD8+ T cells sorted from blood, collected in a trial of the OX40 agonist ivuxolimab. The CDR3 DNA reads TGCAGCGTTGAATTGGGTGAAAAACTGTTTTTT. The encoded protein is CSVELGEKLFF.